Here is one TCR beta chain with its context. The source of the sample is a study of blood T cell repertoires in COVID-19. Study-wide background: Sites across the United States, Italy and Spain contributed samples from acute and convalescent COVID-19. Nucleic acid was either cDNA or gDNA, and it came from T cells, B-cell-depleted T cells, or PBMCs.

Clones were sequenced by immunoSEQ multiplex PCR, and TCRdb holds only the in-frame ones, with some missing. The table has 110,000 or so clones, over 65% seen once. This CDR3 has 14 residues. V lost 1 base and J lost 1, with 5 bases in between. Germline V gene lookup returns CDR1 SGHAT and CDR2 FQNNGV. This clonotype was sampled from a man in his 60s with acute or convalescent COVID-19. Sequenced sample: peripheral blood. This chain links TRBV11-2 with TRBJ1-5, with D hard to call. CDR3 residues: CASSLGGSNQPQHF. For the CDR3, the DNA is TGTGCCAGCAGCTTAGGAGGGAGCAATCAGCCCCAGCATTTT. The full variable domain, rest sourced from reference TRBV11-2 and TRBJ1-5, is EAGVAQSPRYKIIEKRQSVAFWCNPISGHATLYWYQQILGQGPKLLIQFQNNGVVDDSQLPKDRFSAERLKGVDSTLKIQPAKLEDSAVYLCASSLGGSNQPQHFGDGTRLSIL.